One and the same sample provided the 22 T cell receptor beta chains below, sequenced in a study of cytomegalovirus exposure and HLA in healthy donors. PCR primers comprised 60 Vbeta and 13 Jbeta primers. Libraries were prepared by immunoSEQ multiplex PCR; TCRdb keeps only in-frame clonotypes and omits some of them. Among roughly 100,000 clones listed, over 75% were seen once. Material for sequencing was PBMCs. The source of these receptors is a woman under 30 in good health and CMV-seropositive.

The V and J genes are TRBV2 and TRBJ2-2, with D perhaps matching TRBD2 (5 bases). V lost 8 bases and J lost 7, with 14 bases in between. CDR1 is SNHLY, CDR2 FYNNEI, per germline. CDR3 size: 13 residues. The CDR3 region has the DNA TGTGCCAGCGGTCCGGGGTCGAACGGGGAGCTGTTTTTT. As protein: CASGPGSNGELFF.

With regard to this clone: Additional DNA sequences in this sample encode the identical CDR3. The chain carries TRBV10-3 and TRBJ1-5; the D is unclear. V was pared by 0 bases and J by 0 bases, with 6 bases between. The germline V gene has CDR1 ENHRY and CDR2 SYGVKD. CDR3 length: 15 residues. The CDR3 protein is CAISESQNSNQPQHF. CDR3 nucleotide sequence: TGTGCCATCAGTGAGTCACAGAATAGCAATCAGCCCCAGCATTTT.

The chain links TRBV4-2 to TRBJ2-1; 11 positions agree with TRBD2. The ends lost 4 bases at V and 10 bases at J; junction bases unmatched: 3. The CDR3 is 13 residues long. Germline lookup yields CDR1 LGHNA and CDR2 YNFKEQ. In DNA form, the CDR3 reads TGTGCCAGCAGCCGGGGACTAGCGGAGGAGCAGTTCTTC. Residues: CASSRGLAEEQFF.

The rearrangement joins TRBV2 to TRBJ2-7, with 13 bases lining up with TRBD2. J gave up 1 base and V 9 bases, and 6 bases lay outside the gene matches. Germline values: CDR1 SNHLY, CDR2 FYNNEI. The CDR3 consists of 15 residues. The CDR3 loop reads CARSLTSGRSYEQYF. CDR3 bases: TGTGCCAGAAGCTTGACTAGCGGGAGGTCCTACGAGCAGTACTTC.

V is TRBV5-4 and J is TRBJ2-7, with D perhaps matching TRBD2 (6 bases). V lost 5 bases to trimming and J lost 2 bases, with 23 bases between them. Germline V gene lookup returns CDR1 SGHNT and CDR2 YYREEE (reference sequence). CDR3 length equals 17 residues. CDR3: CASRNMGSGRATYEQYF. DNA of the CDR3: TGTGCCAGCAGAAATATGGGATCCGGGAGAGCGACCTACGAGCAGTACTTC.

This chain connects TRBV4-1 to TRBJ2-1; 11 nucleotides agree with TRBD1. V shed 4 bases, J shed 3 bases, and the junction held 8 bases outside the gene matches. The V gene's germline CDR1 is MGHRA and CDR2 YSYEKL. The CDR3 consists of 17 residues. The CDR3 region is CASSLRDRGANYNEQFF. For the CDR3, the DNA is TGCGCCAGCAGCCTCCGGGACAGGGGGGCCAACTACAATGAGCAGTTCTTC.

The chain uses TRBV28 and TRBJ2-4; 7 positions agree with TRBD1. Per germline, CDR1 MDHEN and CDR2 SYDVKM. The CDR3 covers 15 residues. V shed 5 bases, J shed 1 base, and the junction held 5 bases outside the gene matches. The CDR3 DNA reads as TGTGCCAGCAGTATTCCGGACAGGGCCAAAAACATTCAGTACTTC. It yields the protein CASSIPDRAKNIQYF.

This chain links TRBV9 with TRBJ1-4; D possibly corresponds to TRBD1 (6 bases). The ends were cut back, 2 bases at V and 3 bases at J, with 14 bases in the middle. The CDR3 is made up of 16 amino acids. Germline V CDR1 and CDR2: SGDLS, YYNGEE. CDR3 amino acids: CASSVGQGIANEKLFF. The CDR3, as DNA: TGTGCCAGCAGCGTGGGACAAGGGATCGCTAATGAAAAACTGTTTTTT.

The chain recombines TRBV28 with TRBJ1-5; the match to TRBD1 covers 10 bases. The CDR3 runs to 15 residues. Germline CDR1 MDHEN, CDR2 SYDVKM. Trimming removed 6 bases from V and 6 bases from J; junction bases left unmatched: 8. The CDR3 spells CASSPGQGKGQPQHF. For the CDR3, the DNA is TGTGCCAGCAGCCCGGGACAGGGGAAGGGTCAGCCCCAGCATTTT.

The chain couples TRBV7-2 to TRBJ2-7; the D gene is possibly TRBD2 (6 bases). Trimming left V 1 base short and J 6 bases short, with 13 bases between. This CDR3 region has 14 residues. CDR1 SGHTA and CDR2 FQGNSA come from the germline V gene. The DNA for the CDR3 is TGTGCCAGCAGCTTAGTGACTAGGATGGGCGAGCAGTACTTC. This sequence encodes CASSLVTRMGEQYF.

The gene calls are TRBV4-2 and TRBJ1-3; TRBD1 aligns across 10 bases. The V gene's germline CDR1 is LGHNA and CDR2 YNFKEQ. V lost 6 bases and J lost 2; bases outside the gene matches: 4. The CDR3 runs to 15 residues. This chain's CDR3 is CASSMGQGTGNTIYF. Written as DNA, the CDR3 is TGTGCCAGCAGTATGGGACAGGGGACTGGAAACACCATATATTTT.

This clone has just a few counts. V and J are TRBV19 and TRBJ2-2; 11 bases are a match to TRBD2. The CDR3 runs to 18 residues. CDR1 LNHDA and CDR2 SQIVND come from the germline V gene (reference sequence). The V segment lost 5 bases and the J segment 7 bases; nucleotides outside the gene matches: 15. The CDR3 DNA is TGTGCCAGTAGTGGGGACAGCGAGACTAGCGGGATCGGCGGGGAGCTGTTTTTT. Amino acid sequence: CASSGDSETSGIGGELFF.

The genes are TRBV4-2 and TRBJ1-1; 10 bases map to TRBD1. The CDR3 extends over 18 amino acids. Trimming cost V 1 base and J 3 bases; bases outside gene matches: 11. Germline CDR1 is LGHNA and CDR2 is YNFKEQ. CDR3 loop: CASSQVGQGDRRDTEAFF. The DNA of the CDR3 is TGTGCCAGCAGCCAAGTAGGACAGGGGGATAGACGCGACACTGAAGCTTTCTTT.

The chain is built from TRBV13 and TRBJ2-7; 9 nucleotides align to TRBD2. Germline V gene data show CDR1 as PRHDT and CDR2 as FYEKMQ (reference sequence). Losses at the gene ends were 3 bases for V and 5 bases for J; bases not matched to a gene: 5. The length of the CDR3 is 14 residues. The CDR3 loop reads CASSFGGRVHEQYF. The CDR3 nucleotides are TGTGCCAGCAGCTTTGGCGGGAGGGTGCACGAGCAGTACTTC.

The V and J genes are TRBV10-3 and TRBJ1-1; D possibly corresponds to TRBD1 (5 bases). This CDR3 is built from 13 residues. The germline gives CDR1 ENHRY, CDR2 SYGVKD. V was cut by 4 bases and J by 4 bases, with 10 bases left in between. DNA for the CDR3: TGTGCCATCAGTGCGGAGGGACCCACTGAAGCTTTCTTT. Residues: CAISAEGPTEAFF.

The chain has TRBV11-3 and TRBJ2-5; 7 positions agree with TRBD1. In germline, CDR1 is SGHNT, CDR2 YENEEA. The CDR3 sequence is 16 residues long. V dropped 5 bases and J dropped 4; count of bases not matched to a gene: 13. CDR3 region: CASSPRDSGLGETQYF. Here the CDR3 DNA reads TGTGCCAGCAGCCCCCGGGACAGTGGGCTCGGAGAGACCCAGTACTTC.

The chain links TRBV29-1 to TRBJ1-2; 8 bases are shared with TRBD1. The V and J ends lost 1 base and 2 bases, in that order; junction bases with no gene match: 6. This CDR3 comprises 15 residues. Germline lookup yields CDR1 SQVTM and CDR2 ANQGSEA. The CDR3 region has the DNA TGCAGCGTTGAAGCGAGGACAGGGTTGAACTATGGCTACACCTTC. As protein: CSVEARTGLNYGYTF.

This chain connects TRBV4-1 to TRBJ2-5, with D possibly being TRBD2 (5 bases). CDR1 MGHRA and CDR2 YSYEKL come from the germline V gene. This CDR3 is built from 14 residues. V lost 3 bases and J 2 bases, leaving 10 bases between the germline ends. The DNA for the CDR3 is TGCGCCAGCAGCCAGGGCACTAGACAAGAGACCCAGTACTTC. This codes for CASSQGTRQETQYF.

V gene TRBV28 combines with J gene TRBJ1-5; D unresolved. This CDR3 has 14 amino acids. The V gene's germline CDR1 is MDHEN and CDR2 SYDVKM. The V end lost 11 bases, the J end lost 2 bases, and 16 bases lay between the germline ends. CDR3 sequence: CAAGRGGGNQPQHF. CDR3 DNA sequence: TGTGCCGCCGGTCGGGGTGGTGGCAATCAGCCCCAGCATTTT.

The chain recombines TRBV9 with TRBJ1-1; no clear D. V gave up 3 bases and J gave up 1 base, with 13 bases separating them. This CDR3 is 15 amino acids long. Germline lookup yields CDR1 SGDLS and CDR2 YYNGEE. The DNA of the CDR3 is TGTGCCAGCAGCGGACTACAGAGCGGGAACACTGAAGCTTTCTTT. Translated: CASSGLQSGNTEAFF.

This clone was recorded only once. The V and J genes are TRBV7-2 and TRBJ2-7; 12 nucleotides line up with TRBD2. V lost 1 base and J lost 3; bases outside the gene matches: 1. This CDR3 contains 15 residues. The germline CDR1 and CDR2 sequences are SGHTA and FQGNSA. CDR3: CASSLGLAGDYEQYF. The CDR3 DNA reads as TGTGCCAGCAGCTTAGGACTAGCGGGGGACTACGAGCAGTACTTC.

The genes are TRBV5-1 and TRBJ2-1; the match to TRBD2 covers 13 bases. The CDR3 has 17 amino acids. V trimming: 5 bases; J trimming: 2 bases; junction bases outside the gene matches: 7. Germline V gene data show CDR1 as SGHRS and CDR2 as YFSETQ. The CDR3 region is CASSRTSGRIAYNEQFF. CDR3 nucleotides: TGCGCCAGCAGTCGGACTAGCGGGAGAATTGCCTACAATGAGCAGTTCTTC.